The 23 T cell receptor beta chains below were found in one sample sequenced in a study of blood T cell repertoires in COVID-19. Assay used: immunoSEQ multiplex PCR; TCRdb lists only in-frame clones, some missing. The sample gives roughly 68,000 clones, about four fifths of which show up once; more than 13% is in the top ten. What was sequenced was peripheral blood. Source of these receptors: a man aged 55 to 70 with COVID-19, enrolled during active disease.

This chain links TRBV18 with TRBJ2-7; 8 bases match TRBD1. This CDR3 has 15 residues. V lost 2 bases, J lost 5 bases, and 8 bases stayed unmatched. CDR1 is KGHSH and CDR2 is LQKENI in the germline V gene. CDR3 loop: CASSPIQGAGDEQYF. The CDR3 region has the DNA TGTGCCAGCTCACCAATCCAGGGGGCGGGCGACGAGCAGTACTTC.

The rearrangement links TRBV5-1 to TRBJ1-2; maybe TRBD1 (6 bases). CDR3 length equals 13 residues. V was clipped by 7 bases and J by 7 bases, with 17 bases between them. Germline V gene data show CDR1 as SGHRS and CDR2 as YFSETQ. CDR3 coding DNA: TGCGCCAGCGGAGAACAGGGAGTGGGTGGCTACACCTTC. Its translation: CASGEQGVGGYTF. The full variable domain, with the rest looked up from reference TRBV5-1 and TRBJ1-2, is KAGVTQTPRYLIKTRGQQVTLSCSPISGHRSVSWYQQTPGQGLQFLFEYFSETQRNKGNFPGRFSGRQFSNSRSEMNVSTLELGDSALYLCASGEQGVGGYTFGSGTRLTVV.

The chain joins TRBV5-5 to TRBJ1-6; no reliable D call. The CDR3 totals 15 residues. Per the germline V gene, CDR1 is SGHKS and CDR2 is YYEKEE (reference sequence). V was clipped by 4 bases and J by 8 bases, with 16 bases between them. The CDR3 protein is CASSPRSVHDSPLHF. The CDR3, as DNA: TGTGCCAGCAGCCCGCGTTCGGTCCATGATTCACCCCTCCACTTT.

This clone was recorded only once. The J gene is TRBJ1-2, the V gene TRBV19; tentative D call: TRBD1 (5 bases). Germline lookup yields CDR1 LNHDA and CDR2 SQIVND (reference sequence). The CDR3 length is 14 residues. V lost 7 bases, J lost 0 bases, and 12 bases lay in between. The CDR3 is CASTGTFSNYGYTF. Written as DNA, the CDR3 is TGTGCCAGTACCGGGACTTTTTCTAACTATGGCTACACCTTC.

The V and J genes are TRBV5-1 and TRBJ2-7, with TRBD1 matching over 8 bases. V was pared by 2 bases and J by 6 bases, with 10 bases of the junction left unmatched. Germline V gives CDR1 SGHRS, CDR2 YFSETQ. The CDR3 runs to 15 residues. CDR3 sequence (DNA): TGCGCCAGCAGCTTTGGAGGACAGGGACAAATCGAGCAGTACTTC. Translated: CASSFGGQGQIEQYF.

V gene TRBV11-2 combines with J gene TRBJ2-2, with D possibly TRBD2 on 5 matching bases. Between the trimmed V and J ends, which lost 7 bases and 6 bases, there was a span of 12 bases. The CDR3 spans 13 residues. Germline CDR1 is SGHAT and CDR2 is FQNNGV. CDR3 residues: CASTGSPPGELFF. The CDR3 DNA sequence: TGTGCCAGCACGGGGTCCCCCCCCGGGGAGCTGTTTTTT. Filled out from reference TRBV11-2 and TRBJ2-2, the complete variable domain reads EAGVAQSPRYKIIEKRQSVAFWCNPISGHATLYWYQQILGQGPKLLIQFQNNGVVDDSQLPKDRFSAERLKGVDSTLKIQPAKLEDSAVYLCASTGSPPGELFFGEGSRLTVL.

The chain combines TRBV30 with TRBJ2-1; 8 positions agree with TRBD2. The CDR3 extends over 14 amino acids. The germline CDR1 and CDR2 sequences are GTSNPN and SVGIG (reference sequence). Trimming took 0 bases from V and 9 from J; bases not matched to a gene: 7. The CDR3 DNA sequence: TGTGCCTGGAGTGTATTCGGGGGGGCGGGTGAGCAGTTCTTC. This sequence encodes CAWSVFGGAGEQFF.

This clone was seen only a few times. V is TRBV7-9 and J is TRBJ1-5; 10 bases agree with TRBD1. The CDR3 spans 13 residues. The ends lost 6 bases at V and 7 bases at J; junction bases unmatched: 3. CDR1 SEHNR and CDR2 FQNEAQ come from the germline V gene (reference sequence). DNA of the CDR3: TGTGCCAGCAGTAGGGACAGGGGACAGCCCCAGCATTTT. Residues: CASSRDRGQPQHF.

The chain is built from TRBV27 and TRBJ2-4; D gene uncertain. The V end was cut by 5 bases, the J end by 7 bases, with 15 bases between. The CDR3 loop spans 14 amino acids. The germline V gene encodes CDR1 MNHEY and CDR2 SMNVEV (reference sequence). Here the CDR3 reads CASSPTYGSNIQYF. CDR3 coding DNA: TGTGCCAGCAGTCCTACTTACGGTTCCAACATTCAGTACTTC.

The chain links TRBV11-2 to TRBJ2-7; 9 bases line up with TRBD1. Germline loops: CDR1 SGHAT, CDR2 FQNNGV. This CDR3 comprises 16 residues. The V segment lost 1 base and the J segment 4 bases; nucleotides outside the gene matches: 8. The CDR3 DNA follows: TGTGCCAGCAGCTTAGCCTCCGGGACAGGGTCTTACGAGCAGTACTTC. Amino acid sequence: CASSLASGTGSYEQYF. Filled out from reference TRBV11-2 and TRBJ2-7, the complete variable domain reads EAGVAQSPRYKIIEKRQSVAFWCNPISGHATLYWYQQILGQGPKLLIQFQNNGVVDDSQLPKDRFSAERLKGVDSTLKIQPAKLEDSAVYLCASSLASGTGSYEQYFGPGTRLTVT.

This clone showed up just a few times. A read error may account for a junction end that differs from germline. The same CDR3 can be traced to other DNA sequences in this sample. This chain links TRBV2 with TRBJ2-7; TRBD1 is a possible D gene (5 bases). The CDR3 is 11 residues long. The germline gives CDR1 SNHLY, CDR2 FYNNEI. CDR3 sequence reads: CASSKGVTTRF. The CDR3, as DNA: TGTGCCAGCAGCAAAGGGGTCACCACCCGATTC.

The chain has TRBV5-4 and TRBJ2-7; TRBD1 aligns across 9 bases. After removal of 5 bases from V and 6 bases from J, the junction contained 9 bases not matched to a gene. The CDR3 is 14 residues long. Germline CDR1 SGHNT, CDR2 YYREEE (reference sequence). DNA for the CDR3: TGTGCCAGCAGGACCGGGACAGGGATATCCGAGCAGTACTTC. Its translation is CASRTGTGISEQYF.

CDR3 region: CASSQEGLREQYF. CDR3 nucleotides: TGCGCCAGCAGCCAAGAAGGCCTCAGGGAGCAGTACTTC. The chain employs TRBV4-1 and TRBJ2-7; D uncertain. The CDR3 is 13 amino acids. V was shortened by 0 bases and J by 7 bases, with 10 bases between the two germline ends. Looked up from germline, CDR1 is MGHRA and CDR2 is YSYEKL.

In DNA, the CDR3 is TGTGCCAGCAGTGAAGCGGCGGGGGGGCGCGGAGATACGCAGTATTTT. Residues: CASSEAAGGRGDTQYF. The chain employs TRBV6-1 and TRBJ2-3, with 9 positions matching TRBD2. V was pared by 0 bases and J by 5 bases, with 6 bases of the junction left unmatched. The germline gives CDR1 MNHNS, CDR2 SASEGT. The CDR3 length is 16 residues.

The rearrangement links TRBV27 to TRBJ2-1; TRBD2 matches at 8 bases. CDR3 length: 16 amino acids. Germline V lookup: CDR1 MNHEY, CDR2 SMNVEV (reference sequence). V was clipped by 5 bases and J by 1 base; unmatched bases: 7. This chain's CDR3 is CASSAPGRASYNEQFF. CDR3 bases: TGTGCCAGCAGTGCCCCCGGGAGGGCGTCCTACAATGAGCAGTTCTTC.

V gene TRBV14 combines with J gene TRBJ2-5; no clear D gene. CDR1 and CDR2 from the germline V gene are SGHDN and FVKESK. The CDR3 extends over 15 amino acids. V lost 3 bases, J lost 2 bases, and 13 bases lay in between. The CDR3 DNA is TGTGCCAGCAGCCAGAGCAATCTAATACAAGAGACCCAGTACTTC. This encodes CASSQSNLIQETQYF.

V usage is TRBV7-9 and J usage is TRBJ1-3, with 9 bases that match TRBD1. CDR1 SEHNR and CDR2 FQNEAQ come from the germline V gene (reference sequence). Trimming cost V 5 bases and J 0 bases; bases outside gene matches: 5. This CDR3 spans 16 amino acids. The CDR3 is CASSLNRGLSGNTIYF. CDR3 bases: TGTGCCAGCAGCCTAAACAGGGGGCTCTCTGGAAACACCATATATTTT.

The V and J genes are TRBV7-9 and TRBJ2-1; 13 nucleotides align to TRBD2. Germline values: CDR1 SEHNR, CDR2 FQNEAQ (reference sequence). V trimming: 6 bases; J trimming: 9 bases; junction bases outside the gene matches: 11. This CDR3 contains 16 residues. CDR3 coding DNA: TGTGCCAGCAGGCCCACACTAGCGGGGGGGCCAATTGAGCAGTTCTTC. Its translation is CASRPTLAGGPIEQFF.

V and J are TRBV30 and TRBJ2-7; 7 bases match TRBD1. V lost 3 bases, J lost 2 bases, and 10 bases stayed unmatched. Per germline, CDR1 GTSNPN and CDR2 SVGIG (reference sequence). CDR3 size: 15 residues. CDR3 bases: TGTGCCTGGAGCGGCAGACAGGGTGGGGCCTACGAGCAGTACTTC. This translates into CAWSGRQGGAYEQYF.

The CDR3 reads CASSQGGETQYF. The CDR3 region has the DNA TGTGCCAGCAGCCAAGGGGGCGAGACCCAGTACTTC. The chain combines TRBV3-1 (or the pseudogene TRBV3-2) with TRBJ2-5; a possible D gene is TRBD1 (5 bases). This CDR3 spans 12 amino acids. CDR1 is LGHDT and CDR2 is YNNKEL in the germline V gene (reference sequence). Trimming removed 1 base at V and 5 bases at J, with 5 bases between.

This clone came up once. The chain joins TRBV11-3 to TRBJ2-7, with a possible D match to TRBD1 (5 bases). Germline V gene lookup returns CDR1 SGHNT and CDR2 YENEEA. The V end was cut by 0 bases, the J end by 2 bases, with 8 bases between. CDR3 length: 14 amino acids. The CDR3 DNA sequence: TGTGCCAGCAGCTTAGAAAGGGGCCCCTACGAGCAGTACTTC. It yields the protein CASSLERGPYEQYF. Complete variable domain (other parts from reference TRBV11-3 and TRBJ2-7): EAGVVQSPRYKIIEKKQPVAFWCNPISGHNTLYWYLQNLGQGPELLIRYENEEAVDDSQLPKDRFSAERLKGVDSTLKIQPAELGDSAVYLCASSLERGPYEQYFGPGTRLTVT.

This clone was seen just once. The chain is built from TRBV5-4 and TRBJ2-3; TRBD1 agrees at 7 bases. The germline V gene encodes CDR1 SGHNT and CDR2 YYREEE (reference sequence). CDR3 length equals 15 residues. Germline trimming cut 4 bases from V and 2 bases from J; bases unmatched to any gene: 7. The DNA for the CDR3 is TGTGCCAGCAGCCAAAGACAGGGACCCACAGATACGCAGTATTTT. Its translation is CASSQRQGPTDTQYF.

The CDR3 sequence: CSCRSSYEQYF. CDR3 in DNA: TGCAGTTGTAGGAGCTCCTACGAGCAGTACTTC. The chain joins TRBV20-1 to TRBJ2-7, with D hard to call. CDR3 length: 11 amino acids. Trimming cost V 8 bases and J 0 bases, with 8 bases left between them. Per germline, CDR1 DFQATT and CDR2 SNEGSKA (reference sequence).